The TCR beta chain described here comes from a study of human T cells and chemical hapten exposure. Looking at the study overall: In the sensitization step, 2% DPC was placed on around 2 cm by around 2 cm of upper inner arm skin. Small discrepancies in pooled library volume mainly accounted for the varying TCR yields per sample. Study-wide findings and caveats: Versus controls, significantly more large CDR3 similarity clusters arose from expanded TCRs.

Time point meaning: pre-sensitization, week 0. Noted treatment: therapeutic diphenylcyclopropenone sensitization with weekly scalp DPC. The authors' total RNA extraction used unfractionated whole blood. Participating donors were patients with alopecia, aged 18 to 70 years, considered appropriate candidates for DPC. The CDR3 runs 19 residues. In germline, CDR1 is LGHNA, CDR2 YSLEER. V shed 4 bases and J shed 0 bases, with 23 bases lying between them. There are many counts of this clonotype. Its matching antigen is unknown. One entry per CDR3 protein results from TCRdb running MiXCR on the RACE reads. The sample includes about 52,000 distinct CDR3 sequences, 9.6% of them seen just once.

This chain links TRBV4-3 with TRBJ2-3; a possible D gene is TRBD1 (5 bases). The sequencing used whole blood, collected in connection with sensitization to the hapten diphenylcyclopropenone (DPC). This clonotype originated in a woman between 25 and 40 years old with alopecia areata. Some clones in this sample may be carry-over from other donors' samples. The CDR3 sequence: CASSRFKATGLTSTDTQYF. In DNA, the CDR3 is TGCGCCAGCAGCCGATTCAAAGCAACAGGCCTAACTAGCACAGATACGCAGTATTTT.